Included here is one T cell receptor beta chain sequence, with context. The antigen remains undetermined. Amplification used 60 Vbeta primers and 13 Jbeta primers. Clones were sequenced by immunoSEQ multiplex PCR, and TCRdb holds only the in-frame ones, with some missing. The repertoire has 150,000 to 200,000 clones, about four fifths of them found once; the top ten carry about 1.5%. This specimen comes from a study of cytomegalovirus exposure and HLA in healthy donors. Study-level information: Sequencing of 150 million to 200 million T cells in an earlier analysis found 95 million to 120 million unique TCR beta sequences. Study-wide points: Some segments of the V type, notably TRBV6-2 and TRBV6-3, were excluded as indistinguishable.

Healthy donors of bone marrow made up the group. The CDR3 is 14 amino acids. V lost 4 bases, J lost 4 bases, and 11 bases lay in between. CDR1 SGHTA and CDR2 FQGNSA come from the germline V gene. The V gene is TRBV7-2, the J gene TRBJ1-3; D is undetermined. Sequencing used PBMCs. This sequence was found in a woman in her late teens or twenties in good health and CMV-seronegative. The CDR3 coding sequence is TGTGCCAGCAGCTCATCCCCGGGGGGAAACACCATATATTTT. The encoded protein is CASSSSPGGNTIYF.